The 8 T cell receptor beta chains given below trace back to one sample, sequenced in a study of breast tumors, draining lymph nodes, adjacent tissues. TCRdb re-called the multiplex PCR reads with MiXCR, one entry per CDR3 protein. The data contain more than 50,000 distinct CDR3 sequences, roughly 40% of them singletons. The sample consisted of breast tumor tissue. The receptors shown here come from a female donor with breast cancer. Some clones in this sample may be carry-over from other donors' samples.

The CDR3 DNA sequence: TGTGCCAGCACCTATTTGATGGGGATCACAGATACGCAGTATTTT. Translated, it gives CASTYLMGITDTQYF. The rearrangement uses TRBV5-8 and TRBJ2-3; no clear D gene. The CDR3 covers 15 residues. V was shortened by 6 bases and J by 2 bases, with 16 bases between the two germline ends. Germline CDR1 is SGHTS and CDR2 is YDEGEE.

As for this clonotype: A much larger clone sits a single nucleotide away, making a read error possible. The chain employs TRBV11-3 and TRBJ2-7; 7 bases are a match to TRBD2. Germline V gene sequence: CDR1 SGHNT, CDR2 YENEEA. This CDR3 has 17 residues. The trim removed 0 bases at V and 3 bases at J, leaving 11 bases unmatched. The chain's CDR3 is CASSLDSATGRLYEQYF. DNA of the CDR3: TGTGCCAGCAGCTTAGATAGCGCTACCGGGAGGCTCTACGAGCAGTACTTC.

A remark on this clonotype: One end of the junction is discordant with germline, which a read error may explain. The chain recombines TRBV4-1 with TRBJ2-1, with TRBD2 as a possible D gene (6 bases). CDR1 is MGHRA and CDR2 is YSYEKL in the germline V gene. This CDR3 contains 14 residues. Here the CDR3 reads CASSGTRSYSEQFF. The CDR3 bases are TGCGCCAGCAGCGGGACTCGGTCCTACAGTGAGCAGTTCTTC.

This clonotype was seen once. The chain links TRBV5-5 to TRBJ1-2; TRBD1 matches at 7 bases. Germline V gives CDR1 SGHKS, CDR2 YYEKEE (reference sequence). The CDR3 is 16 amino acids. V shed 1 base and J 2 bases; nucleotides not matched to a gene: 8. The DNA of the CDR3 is TGTGCCAGCAGCTTGACAGGGGTCCCCTTGAACTATGGCTACACCTTC. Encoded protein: CASSLTGVPLNYGYTF.

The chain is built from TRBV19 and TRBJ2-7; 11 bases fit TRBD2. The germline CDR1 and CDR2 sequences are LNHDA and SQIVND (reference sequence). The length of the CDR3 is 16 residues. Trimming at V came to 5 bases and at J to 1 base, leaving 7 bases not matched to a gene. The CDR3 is CASSPTLAGGSYEQYF. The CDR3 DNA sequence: TGTGCCAGTAGTCCAACCCTAGCGGGAGGTTCCTACGAGCAGTACTTC.

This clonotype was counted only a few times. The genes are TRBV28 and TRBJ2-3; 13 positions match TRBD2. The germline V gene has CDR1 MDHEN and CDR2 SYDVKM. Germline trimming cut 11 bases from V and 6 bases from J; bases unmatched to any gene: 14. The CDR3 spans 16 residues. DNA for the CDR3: TGTGCCGCCGTAAGGACTAGCGGGAGAAGTGATGATACGCAGTATTTT. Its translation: CAAVRTSGRSDDTQYF.

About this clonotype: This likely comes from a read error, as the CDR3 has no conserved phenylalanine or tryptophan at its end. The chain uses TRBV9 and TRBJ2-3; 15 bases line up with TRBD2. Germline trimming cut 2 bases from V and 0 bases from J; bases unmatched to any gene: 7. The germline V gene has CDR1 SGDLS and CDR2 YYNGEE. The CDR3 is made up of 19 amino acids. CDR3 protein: CASSVLGTSGGLSTDTQYP. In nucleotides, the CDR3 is TGTGCCAGCAGCGTCCTTGGGACTAGCGGGGGGCTTAGCACAGATACGCAGTATCCT.

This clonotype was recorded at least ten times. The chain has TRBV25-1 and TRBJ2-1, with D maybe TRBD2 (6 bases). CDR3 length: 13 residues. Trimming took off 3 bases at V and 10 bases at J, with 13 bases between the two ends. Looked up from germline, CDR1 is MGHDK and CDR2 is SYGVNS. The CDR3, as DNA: TGTGCCAGCAGTGAGCGGGACTCCCGAGAGCAGTTCTTC. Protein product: CASSERDSREQFF.